The entry below gives a single TCR beta chain sequence along with its context. Its recognized antigen is unknown. Base qualities are not at hand, and no much larger clone is one base apart. These data come from a study of blood T cell repertoires in COVID-19 (TCRdb year 2020). About the full investigation: Samples covering the acute and convalescent phases of COVID-19 were provided by collaborators in the United States, Italy and Spain. The material from the prospective study consisted of cDNA or gDNA derived from T cells, B-cell-depleted T cells, or PBMCs. The dataset comprised deeply sampled blood TCRbeta repertoires from subjects exposed to, actively infected with, or recovered from COVID-19. The repertoires were released in a freely available public database intended as a resource for research on the immune response to SARS-CoV-2. Samples were obtained from the ongoing ImmuneRACE study (first 160 participants) and from 1,000 to 1,500 subjects provided by 6 global collaborators. The sample metadata nearly always contained a de-identified subject ID, COVID-19 status, age in years and sex. Where available, HLA class I and class II types were taken from metadata supplied by the sample provider and were not determined by assay-based typing.

TCRbeta CDR3 regions were amplified from genomic DNA using the immunoSEQ Assay, a bias-controlled multiplex PCR. Concerning the study's data processing: Within the assay, amplification of reference gene primers was used to estimate how many nucleated cells each sample contained. To quantify the absolute abundance of each unique TCRbeta CDR3 rearrangement, sequence reads were collapsed and filtered. Productive Simpson clonality was computed per sample as the square root of Simpson's diversity index over productive rearrangements. TCRdb mirrors the immuneACCESS table, restricted to in-frame sequences. Some clones are absent from its copies; in checked studies, under half trace to an unresolved V gene, and the reason for the others is unknown. The DNA gave D and trimming, while V, J and clone size come from that table. The sample table holds some 250,000 clones, of which around 83% were seen once. 1.9% of the sample is in the top ten clones.

On the study overall, not on this receptor specifically: The quantity of clinical and demographic metadata differed by source and by participant and was supplied without curation.

The germline V gene sets CDR1 to SNHLY and CDR2 to FYNNEI. The CDR3 covers 15 residues, taking in both the cysteine and the phenylalanine. Solely the CDR3 DNA is kept, with 45 bases framed from the first base. A distance of 9 bases separates the germline ends of V and J, which lose 1 base and 1 base respectively. Samples from volunteer blood donors who had recovered from COVID-19 were contributed by a second Seattle source. The collaborating institutions used their own protocols to collect whole blood in K2EDTA tubes. For TCRbeta analysis, collaborators shipped samples in one of three forms: frozen whole blood, isolated PBMCs, or DNA extracted from either of those sample types.

Recombination linked TRBV2 to TRBJ2-3, and possibly TRBD2, on 5 matching bases. The sequenced sample was peripheral blood. The TCR comes from a young man who had recovered from COVID-19. The CDR3 protein: CASSEGGPGTDTQYF. The sequenced DNA: TGTGCCAGCAGTGAAGGCGGGCCAGGCACAGATACGCAGTATTTT.